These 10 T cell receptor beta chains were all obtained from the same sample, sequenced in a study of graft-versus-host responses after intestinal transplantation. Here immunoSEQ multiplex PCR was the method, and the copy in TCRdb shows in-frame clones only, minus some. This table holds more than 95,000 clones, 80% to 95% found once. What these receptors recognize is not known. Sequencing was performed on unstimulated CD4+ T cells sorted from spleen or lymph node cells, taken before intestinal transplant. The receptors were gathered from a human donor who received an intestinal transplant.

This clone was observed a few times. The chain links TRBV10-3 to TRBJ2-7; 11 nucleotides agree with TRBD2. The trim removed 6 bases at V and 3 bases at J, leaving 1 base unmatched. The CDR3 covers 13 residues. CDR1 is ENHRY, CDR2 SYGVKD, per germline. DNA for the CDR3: TGTGCCATCAGGGGGACTAGCGGCTACGAGCAGTACTTC. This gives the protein CAIRGTSGYEQYF.

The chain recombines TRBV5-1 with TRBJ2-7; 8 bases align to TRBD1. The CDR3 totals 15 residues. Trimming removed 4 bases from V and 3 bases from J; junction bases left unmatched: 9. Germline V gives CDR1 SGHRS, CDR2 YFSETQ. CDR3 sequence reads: CASSPDRGNSYEQYF. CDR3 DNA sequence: TGCGCCAGCAGCCCCGACAGGGGAAATAGCTACGAGCAGTACTTC.

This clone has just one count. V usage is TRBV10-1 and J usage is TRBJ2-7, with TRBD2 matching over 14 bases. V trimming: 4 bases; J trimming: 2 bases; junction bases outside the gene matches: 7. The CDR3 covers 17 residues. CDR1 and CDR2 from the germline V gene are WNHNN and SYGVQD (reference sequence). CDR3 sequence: CASSAGTSGSATYEQYF. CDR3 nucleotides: TGCGCCAGCAGTGCCGGGACTAGCGGGAGTGCAACCTACGAGCAGTACTTC.

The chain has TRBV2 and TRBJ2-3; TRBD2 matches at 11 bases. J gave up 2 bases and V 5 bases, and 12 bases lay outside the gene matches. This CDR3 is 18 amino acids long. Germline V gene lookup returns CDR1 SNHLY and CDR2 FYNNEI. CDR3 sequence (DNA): TGTGCCAGCAGTATAGACCCCGCGACTAGCGGGAACACAGATACGCAGTATTTT. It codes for CASSIDPATSGNTDTQYF.

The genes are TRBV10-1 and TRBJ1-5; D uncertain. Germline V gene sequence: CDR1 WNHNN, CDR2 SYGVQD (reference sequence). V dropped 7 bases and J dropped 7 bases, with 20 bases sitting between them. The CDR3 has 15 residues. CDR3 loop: CASNTKTRDSQPQHF. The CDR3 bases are TGCGCCAGCAACACAAAGACTAGGGATTCCCAGCCCCAGCATTTT.

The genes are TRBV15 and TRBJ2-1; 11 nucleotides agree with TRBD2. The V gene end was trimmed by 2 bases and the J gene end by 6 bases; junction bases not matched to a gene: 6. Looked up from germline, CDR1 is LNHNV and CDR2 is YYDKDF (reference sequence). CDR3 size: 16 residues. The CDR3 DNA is TGTGCCACCAGCAGACCACTAGCGGGAGTCCTCAATGAGCAGTTCTTC. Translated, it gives CATSRPLAGVLNEQFF.

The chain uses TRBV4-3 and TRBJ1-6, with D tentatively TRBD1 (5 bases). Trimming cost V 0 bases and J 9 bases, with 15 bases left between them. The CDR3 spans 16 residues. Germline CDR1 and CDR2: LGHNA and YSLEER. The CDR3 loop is CASSQDQTVPVSPLHF. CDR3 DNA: TGCGCCAGCAGCCAAGATCAGACAGTGCCGGTTTCACCCCTCCACTTT.

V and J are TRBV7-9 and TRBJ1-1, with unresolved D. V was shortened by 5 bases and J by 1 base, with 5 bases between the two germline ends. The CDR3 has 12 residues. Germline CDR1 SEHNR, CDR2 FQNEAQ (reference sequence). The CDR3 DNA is TGTGCCAGCAGCCACAGGAACACTGAAGCTTTCTTT. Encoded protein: CASSHRNTEAFF.

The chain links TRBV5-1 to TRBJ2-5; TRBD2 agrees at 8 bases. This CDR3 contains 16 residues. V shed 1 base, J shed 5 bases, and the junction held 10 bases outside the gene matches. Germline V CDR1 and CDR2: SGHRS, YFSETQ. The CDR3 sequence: CASSLYGSGVVETQYF. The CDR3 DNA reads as TGCGCCAGCAGCTTGTACGGTAGCGGGGTGGTCGAGACCCAGTACTTC.

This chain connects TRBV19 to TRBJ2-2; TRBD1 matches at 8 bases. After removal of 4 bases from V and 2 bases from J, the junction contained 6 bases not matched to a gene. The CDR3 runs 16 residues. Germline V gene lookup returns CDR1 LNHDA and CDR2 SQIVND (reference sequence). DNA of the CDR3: TGTGCCAGTAGTACCCCCGGGACAGGAAACACCGGGGAGCTGTTTTTT. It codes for CASSTPGTGNTGELFF. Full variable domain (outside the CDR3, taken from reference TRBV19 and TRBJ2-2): DGGITQSPKYLFRKEGQNVTLSCEQNLNHDAMYWYRQDPGQGLRLIYYSQIVNDFQKGDIAEGYSVSREKKESFPLTVTSAQKNPTAFYLCASSTPGTGNTGELFFGEGSRLTVL.